One and the same sample provided the 26 T cell receptor beta chains below, sequenced in a study of blood T cells in healthy people across ages. The second PCR ran 7 to 11 cycles with a sample-barcoded 5' primer and J-beta primers. TCRdb re-called the 5' RACE reads with MiXCR, one entry per CDR3 protein. The data show 800,000 or so distinct CDR3 sequences, with roughly 46% seen just once and around a sixth held by the top ten. The sample taken for sequencing was blood. The source is an elderly man in good health.

This clonotype has only a few counts. The CDR3 sequence is CSASPDSYNEQFF. The CDR3 DNA reads as TGCAGTGCTAGTCCCGACTCCTACAATGAGCAGTTCTTC. This chain joins TRBV20-1 and TRBJ2-1; D not certain. Germline assignment: CDR1 DFQATT and CDR2 SNEGSKA (reference sequence). V shed 3 bases and J shed 0 bases, with 6 bases lying between them. There are 13 residues in the CDR3.

The V and J genes are TRBV6-1 and TRBJ2-5; 10 bases map to TRBD2. The V gene end was trimmed by 7 bases and the J gene end by 1 base; junction bases not matched to a gene: 3. This CDR3 is 14 amino acids long. Germline V gives CDR1 MNHNS, CDR2 SASEGT. DNA for the CDR3: TGTGCCAGCACTTCTAGCGGGGGCCAAGAGACCCAGTACTTC. It translates to CASTSSGGQETQYF.

This sequence joins TRBV20-1 and TRBJ2-7; 10 nucleotides match TRBD2. Germline values: CDR1 DFQATT, CDR2 SNEGSKA (reference sequence). The CDR3 totals 14 residues. The junction had 2 bases not matched to a gene; V was cut back by 0 bases and J by 3 bases. CDR3 nucleotides: TGCAGTGCTAGAGATGGGACTAGCGACTACGAGCAGTACTTC. Its protein product is CSARDGTSDYEQYF.

About this clonotype itself: A much larger clone is a single base away; this may be a read error. This chain uses TRBV5-6 with TRBJ2-1; 8 positions match TRBD2. Near its end, the DNA agrees better with TRBJ2-7, so the J call may be wrong. This CDR3 comprises 16 residues. Per germline, CDR1 SGHDT and CDR2 YYEEEE. The CDR3 DNA is TGTGCCAGCAGCCAATCAGCGGGAGTCGGGGTCAATGAGCAGTACTTC. Its protein is CASSQSAGVGVNEQYF.

The table lists this clonotype with a few counts. The chain has TRBV12-3 or TRBV12-4 and TRBJ1-2; possibly TRBD1 for D (6 bases). Trimming stripped 3 bases from V and 2 bases from J, with 10 bases between. This CDR3 spans 14 amino acids. CDR3 DNA sequence: TGTGCCAGCAGTTTTGGGGGGCGGAACTATGGCTACACCTTC. This gives the protein CASSFGGRNYGYTF.

This clonotype was seen a few times. J is TRBJ1-5 and V is TRBV18; maybe TRBD1 (5 bases). The CDR3 length is 14 residues. The V and J ends lost 6 bases and 2 bases respectively, with 11 bases between them. Germline assignment: CDR1 KGHSH and CDR2 LQKENI. This CDR3 is CASSLQEGNQPQHF. The CDR3 DNA reads as TGTGCCAGCTCTCTACAGGAGGGCAATCAGCCCCAGCATTTT.

This chain uses TRBV27 with TRBJ2-7; 9 bases are shared with TRBD1. Germline V gene sequence: CDR1 MNHEY, CDR2 SMNVEV (reference sequence). CDR3 length: 18 amino acids. V lost 5 bases and J lost 1; bases outside the gene matches: 15. The CDR3 here is CASSPLAPQGARSYEQYF. CDR3 sequence (DNA): TGTGCCAGCAGTCCCCTTGCCCCACAGGGGGCAAGGTCCTACGAGCAGTACTTC.

A word on this clonotype: At one boundary the junction diverges from the germline segment, which might be a read error. V usage is TRBV6-1 and J usage is TRBJ2-7; a possible D gene is TRBD1 (6 bases). The germline V gene has CDR1 MNHNS and CDR2 SASEGT. This CDR3 is built from 16 residues. CDR3 residues: CVSSKIQGKLSYEQYF. The CDR3, as DNA: TGTGTCAGCAGTAAGATACAGGGTAAACTCTCCTACGAGCAGTACTTC.

This clonotype came up many times. This chain connects TRBV12-3 or TRBV12-4 to TRBJ2-1; 14 nucleotides line up with TRBD2. Germline trimming cut 5 bases from V and 4 bases from J; bases unmatched to any gene: 10. The length of the CDR3 is 18 residues. The CDR3 DNA reads TGTGCCAGCAGTGGGGAACCTGGGACTAGCGGGAGTTACAATGAGCAGTTCTTC. This gives the protein CASSGEPGTSGSYNEQFF.

Only a few counts were recorded for this clonotype. The rearrangement joins TRBV12-3 or TRBV12-4 to TRBJ2-7; D gene unclear. The CDR3 is 13 residues long. The V end lost 6 bases, the J end lost 5 bases, and 14 bases lay between the germline ends. CDR3 in amino acids: CASSQQSWDEQYF. Here the CDR3 DNA reads TGTGCCAGCAGCCAACAAAGTTGGGACGAGCAGTACTTC.

Points on this clonotype: The junction and the germline gene differ at one end; a read error may be behind it. This chain uses TRBV12-5 with TRBJ2-1; D may be TRBD1 (6 bases). CDR1 is LGHNT and CDR2 is FRNRAP in the germline V gene. CDR3 length: 17 amino acids. CDR3 region: CASGYKTGKNSYNGQFF. Here the CDR3 DNA reads TGTGCTAGTGGTTACAAAACAGGGAAGAACTCCTACAATGGGCAGTTCTTC.

The chain has TRBV30 and TRBJ2-3; 11 bases fit TRBD2. The ends lost 1 base at V and 1 base at J; junction bases unmatched: 1. The germline V gene has CDR1 GTSNPN and CDR2 SVGIG (reference sequence). This CDR3 has 15 amino acids. CDR3 in DNA: TGTGCCTGGAGTGAGGGACTAGCGGGCACAGATACGCAGTATTTT. As protein: CAWSEGLAGTDTQYF.

Only a few counts were recorded for this clonotype. This rearrangement joins TRBV9 to TRBJ2-3; 9 bases line up with TRBD1. With V trimmed by 0 bases and J by 5 bases, 7 bases remained unmatched. CDR1 SGDLS and CDR2 YYNGEE come from the germline V gene. The CDR3 consists of 16 residues. CDR3 protein: CASSVASQGAGDTQYF. The CDR3 DNA reads TGTGCCAGCAGCGTAGCTTCACAGGGGGCTGGAGATACGCAGTATTTT.

This clonotype has more than one count but fewer than ten. V gene TRBV7-2 combines with J gene TRBJ2-6; no clear D gene. Trimming took 2 bases from V and 0 from J, leaving 8 bases between them. Germline V gene data show CDR1 as SGHTA and CDR2 as FQGNSA. The CDR3 runs to 16 residues. The CDR3 coding sequence is TGTGCCAGCAGCTTAAACGCGCCCTCTGGGGCCAACGTCCTGACTTTC. Its translation: CASSLNAPSGANVLTF.

V is TRBV27 and J is TRBJ2-1, with TRBD1 matching over 11 bases. The CDR3 covers 15 residues. J lost 3 bases, V lost 6 bases, and 4 bases had no gene match. Germline CDR1 and CDR2: MNHEY and SMNVEV (reference sequence). The CDR3 sequence: CASRPGQGVYNEQFF. The CDR3 region has the DNA TGTGCCAGCAGACCGGGACAGGGGGTCTACAATGAGCAGTTCTTC.

This chain joins TRBV7-2 and TRBJ2-4; D is unresolved. CDR1 and CDR2 (germline): SGHTA, FQGNSA. CDR3 length: 12 amino acids. Deletions cut 5 bases from V and 9 bases from J, with 11 bases between. This chain's CDR3 is CASSTSPGIQYF. The CDR3 nucleotides read TGTGCCAGCAGCACGTCCCCGGGCATTCAGTACTTC. Combining the CDR3 with reference TRBV7-2 and TRBJ2-4 gives the whole variable domain GAGVSQSPSNKVTEKGKDVELRCDPISGHTALYWYRQSLGQGLEFLIYFQGNSAPDKSGLPSDRFSAERTGGSVSTLTIQRTQQEDSAVYLCASSTSPGIQYFGAGTRLSVL.

This clonotype has a count of ten or more. The V call is TRBV12-3 or TRBV12-4, the J call TRBJ1-5; 7 bases fit TRBD1. This CDR3 is built from 14 residues. Trimming took 5 bases from V and 3 from J; bases not matched to a gene: 4. The CDR3 DNA sequence: TGTGCCAGCAGTCCGACAGGGCCCAATCAGCCCCAGCATTTT. It is translated as CASSPTGPNQPQHF.

This clonotype has more than one count but fewer than ten. V gene TRBV7-2 combines with J gene TRBJ1-5, with D possibly TRBD1 on 5 matching bases. CDR3 size: 13 residues. Looked up from germline, CDR1 is SGHTA and CDR2 is FQGNSA. The V and J ends lost 4 bases and 7 bases respectively, with 11 bases between them. The CDR3 loop reads CASSYGTFQPQHF. In DNA form, the CDR3 reads TGTGCCAGCAGCTATGGGACCTTCCAGCCCCAGCATTTT.

This clonotype was picked up a small number of times. The chain links TRBV20-1 to TRBJ2-7; D might be TRBD2 (6 bases). Germline CDR1 and CDR2: DFQATT and SNEGSKA (reference sequence). Trimming pared 3 bases from V and 4 bases from J, leaving 16 bases between. The CDR3 length is 14 residues. The DNA for the CDR3 is TGCAGTGCTAGGAAGTCCCTCAGCGGGTACGAGCAGTACTTC. Protein product: CSARKSLSGYEQYF.

This clonotype appeared once. Here the CDR3 DNA reads TGCAGTGCCCAGGGGAGCGGGAGTACGTACGAGCAGTACTTC. This gives the protein CSAQGSGSTYEQYF. This chain links TRBV20-1 with TRBJ2-5; TRBD2 matches 8 bases. The closer fit of TRBJ2-7 to the DNA end suggests the J call may be wrong. The length of the CDR3 is 14 residues. Germline values: CDR1 DFQATT, CDR2 SNEGSKA (reference sequence).

The chain links TRBV20-1 to TRBJ2-4; 7 bases map to TRBD2. The CDR3 extends over 13 amino acids. Germline V lookup: CDR1 DFQATT, CDR2 SNEGSKA (reference sequence). V shed 3 bases and J 1 base; nucleotides not matched to a gene: 0. CDR3: CSARGGAKNIQYF. CDR3 in DNA: TGCAGTGCTAGGGGAGGGGCCAAAAACATTCAGTACTTC.

The sample holds a few counts of this clonotype. This chain joins TRBV27 and TRBJ2-5, with 15 positions matching TRBD2. From germline, CDR1 is MNHEY and CDR2 SMNVEV (reference sequence). The CDR3 consists of 17 residues. After removal of 5 bases from V and 2 bases from J, the junction contained 6 bases not matched to a gene. The CDR3 reads CASSRGTSGRRQETQYF. CDR3 sequence (DNA): TGTGCCAGCAGTCGAGGGACTAGCGGGAGGCGGCAAGAGACCCAGTACTTC.

Note on this clonotype: Relative to the germline gene, one junction end is altered; a read error may explain this. This chain uses TRBV20-1 with TRBJ1-6; a weak D match, TRBD1 (5 bases). This CDR3 region has 20 residues. Germline CDR1 and CDR2: DFQATT and SNEGSKA (reference sequence). CDR3 sequence: CSARLLRDPSVSSYNSPPHF. The CDR3 DNA reads TGCAGTGCTAGGTTACTCCGGGACCCCTCAGTAAGCTCCTATAATTCACCCCCCCACTTT.

The V gene is TRBV29-1, the J gene TRBJ1-1; D call uncertain. Per germline, CDR1 SQVTM and CDR2 ANQGSEA. The CDR3 has 13 residues. V was shortened by 6 bases and J by 3 bases, with 14 bases between the two germline ends. The CDR3 DNA is TGCAGCGTAGAGGGATTAGGGCACACTGAAGCTTTCTTT. The encoded protein is CSVEGLGHTEAFF.

V is TRBV20-1 and J is TRBJ1-1; 7 nucleotides align to TRBD1. V lost 2 bases to trimming and J lost 3 bases; unmatched junction nucleotides: 3. Germline-derived CDR1 and CDR2 are DFQATT and SNEGSKA (reference sequence). This CDR3 has 13 amino acids. The CDR3 here is CSARSDRDTEAFF. The CDR3 DNA reads as TGCAGTGCTAGATCCGACAGGGACACTGAAGCTTTCTTT.

This clonotype was seen only a few times. The J gene is TRBJ2-3, the V gene TRBV11-2, with 10 bases that match TRBD2. The CDR3 extends over 15 amino acids. Germline assignment: CDR1 SGHAT and CDR2 FQNNGV. Losses at the gene ends were 5 bases for V and 4 bases for J; bases not matched to a gene: 6. In nucleotides, the CDR3 is TGTGCCAGCAGCCGAACCGGGACTAGCGCAGATACGCAGTATTTT. It yields the protein CASSRTGTSADTQYF.